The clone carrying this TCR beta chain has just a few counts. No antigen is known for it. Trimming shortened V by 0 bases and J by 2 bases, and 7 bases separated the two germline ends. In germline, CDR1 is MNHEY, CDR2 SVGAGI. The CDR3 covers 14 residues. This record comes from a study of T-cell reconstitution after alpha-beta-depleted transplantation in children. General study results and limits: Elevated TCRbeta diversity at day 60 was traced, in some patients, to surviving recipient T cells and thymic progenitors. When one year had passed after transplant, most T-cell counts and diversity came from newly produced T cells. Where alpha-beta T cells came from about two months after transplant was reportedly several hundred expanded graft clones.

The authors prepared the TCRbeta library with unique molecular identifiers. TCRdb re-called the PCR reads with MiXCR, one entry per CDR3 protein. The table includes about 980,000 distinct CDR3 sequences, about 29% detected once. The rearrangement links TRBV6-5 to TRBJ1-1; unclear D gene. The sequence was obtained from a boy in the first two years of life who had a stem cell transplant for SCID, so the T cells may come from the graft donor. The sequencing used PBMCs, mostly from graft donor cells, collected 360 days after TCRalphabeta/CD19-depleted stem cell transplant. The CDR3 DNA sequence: TGTGCCAGCAGTTACTCGACACCAAACACTGAAGCTTTCTTT. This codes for CASSYSTPNTEAFF.